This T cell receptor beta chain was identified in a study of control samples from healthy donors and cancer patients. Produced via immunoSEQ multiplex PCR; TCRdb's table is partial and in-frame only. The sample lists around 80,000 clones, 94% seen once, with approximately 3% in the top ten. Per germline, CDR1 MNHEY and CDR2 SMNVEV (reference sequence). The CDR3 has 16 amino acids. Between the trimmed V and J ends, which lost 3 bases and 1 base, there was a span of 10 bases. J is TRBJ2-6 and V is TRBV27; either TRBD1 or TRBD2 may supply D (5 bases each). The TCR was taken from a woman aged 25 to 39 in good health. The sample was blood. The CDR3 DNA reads TGTGCCAGCAGTTTCGTTGGGGGATCTGGGGCCAACGTCCTGACTTTC. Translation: CASSFVGGSGANVLTF.